These T cell receptor beta chains were read from a single sample in a study of shared clonotypes between healthy human individuals. Only in-frame clones appear in the TCRdb table, and some are missing; sequencing was by immunoSEQ multiplex PCR. This sample has over a million clones, with 70% to 80% found just once. The sample was memory CD4+ T cells from PBMCs. These receptors all come from a man younger than 30 in good health. Some clones in this sample may be carry-over from other donors' samples. Each CDR3 is given with its conserved first and last residue. D genes are given only for firm matches. Clone size is stated in some rows and not others, as once, few, many or a class when expanded.

cdr3_aa,cdr3_nt,d_call,j_call,clone_size,v_call
CASSDTIGTSGTYNEQFF,TGTGCCAGCAGCGACACAATTGGGACTAGCGGGACTTACAATGAGCAGTTCTTC,TRBD2,TRBJ2-1,many,TRBV2
CASSFGAGGGNEQFF,TGTGCCAGCAGCTTTGGAGCGGGAGGGGGGAATGAGCAGTTCTTC,TRBD2,TRBJ2-1,.,TRBV5-4
CASSGGQRDTDTQYF,TGTGCCAGCAGCGGGGGACAGCGGGACACAGATACGCAGTATTTT,.,TRBJ2-3,.,TRBV5-4
CASSGDTNIQYF,TGTGCCAGCAGTGGGGACACCAACATTCAGTACTTC,.,TRBJ2-4,few,TRBV28
CASSSTAGEQYF,TGTGCCAGCAGTTCCACGGCGGGGGAGCAGTACTTC,.,TRBJ2-7,.,TRBV6-5
CASRPPGARAGQGFF,TGTGCCAGCAGGCCCCCCGGGGCCAGAGCGGGCCAGGGGTTCTTC,.,TRBJ2-1,.,TRBV5-6
CASSQAASGSWYEQFF,TGCGCCAGCAGCCAAGCGGCTAGCGGGAGTTGGTATGAGCAGTTCTTC,TRBD2,TRBJ2-1,once,TRBV4-1
CASGPLGGETQYF,TGTGCTAGTGGCCCCCTAGGTGGGGAGACCCAGTACTTC,.,TRBJ2-5,.,TRBV12-5
CASSREASYDVGLHF,TGTGCCAGCAGCCGAGAGGCCAGTTATGATGTCGGCCTCCACTTT,.,TRBJ1-6,.,TRBV9
CAWSKDFDQPQHF,TGTGCCTGGAGTAAAGATTTCGATCAGCCCCAGCATTTT,.,TRBJ1-5,.,TRBV30
CASRQYQDGYTF,TGTGCCAGCAGGCAGTACCAGGATGGCTACACCTTC,.,TRBJ1-2,.,TRBV6-1
CATSRSGTGSFEQYF,TGTGCCACCAGCCGCTCCGGGACAGGATCGTTCGAGCAGTACTTC,TRBD1,TRBJ2-7,.,TRBV15
CASSPQGQALSYYGYTF,TGCGCCAGCAGCCCCCAGGGGCAGGCCCTTTCCTACTATGGCTACACCTTC,.,TRBJ1-2,.,TRBV5-1
CASSPDRVNQPQHF,TGTGCCAGCTCACCCGACAGGGTTAATCAGCCCCAGCATTTT,TRBD1,TRBJ1-5,.,TRBV18
CASSHGTSGNTGELFF,TGTGCCAGCAGCCATGGGACTAGCGGAAACACCGGGGAGCTGTTTTTT,TRBD2,TRBJ2-2,.,TRBV5-4
CASSLETGSDTQYF,TGTGCCAGCAGCTTAGAAACGGGCTCAGATACGCAGTATTTT,.,TRBJ2-3,.,TRBV11-3
CASSQEFTGEGGGADTQYF,TGCGCCAGCAGCCAAGAATTCACGGGAGAGGGGGGGGGCGCAGATACGCAGTATTTT,.,TRBJ2-3,.,TRBV4-3
CASSNRGPSYEQYF,TGTGCCAGCTCAAACAGGGGCCCTTCCTACGAGCAGTACTTC,TRBD1,TRBJ2-7,.,TRBV18
CASSLLGEGSTDTQYF,TGTGCCAGCAGCTTACTGGGGGAGGGAAGCACAGATACGCAGTATTTT,TRBD2,TRBJ2-3,.,TRBV7-3
CASSLRQGFALTEAFF,TGTGCCAGTAGTCTCCGACAGGGGTTTGCCCTTACTGAAGCTTTCTTT,TRBD1,TRBJ1-1,.,TRBV19
CASSATSGDSQETQYF,TGTGCCAGCAGCGCGACTAGCGGGGATTCTCAAGAGACCCAGTACTTC,TRBD2,TRBJ2-5,.,TRBV5-4
CASSQDPRANYGYTF,TGCGCCAGCAGCCAAGATCCGCGAGCTAACTATGGCTACACCTTC,.,TRBJ1-2,.,TRBV4-3
CASSLRRGMGETQYF,TGTGCCAGCAGTTTAAGGAGGGGCATGGGAGAGACCCAGTACTTC,.,TRBJ2-5,.,TRBV28
CASSQVLETVGYTF,TGCGCCAGCAGCCAAGTGCTGGAGACAGTTGGCTACACCTTC,.,TRBJ1-2,.,TRBV4-3
CSAKTADTQYF,TGCAGTGCCAAGACTGCAGATACGCAGTATTTT,.,TRBJ2-3,.,TRBV20-1
CSVEDGRIAGWRDGYTF,TGCAGCGTTGAAGATGGGAGGATCGCAGGATGGCGGGATGGCTACACCTTC,.,TRBJ1-2,.,TRBV29-1
CASSPDRNTGELFF,TGTGCCAGCTCACCGGACAGGAACACCGGGGAGCTGTTTTTT,.,TRBJ2-2,.,TRBV18
CASSSLTLKGTSGREEQYF,TGTGCCAGCAGCTCACTAACCTTAAAGGGGACTAGCGGACGTGAGGAGCAGTACTTC,TRBD2,TRBJ2-7,.,TRBV11-2
CASSYSRGGSAPQHF,TGTGCCAGCAGTTACTCGAGGGGGGGTTCGGCGCCCCAGCATTTT,.,TRBJ1-5,.,TRBV6-5
CASSLHGGTNTEAFF,TGTGCCAGCTCACTCCATGGGGGGACGAACACTGAAGCTTTCTTT,.,TRBJ1-1,few,TRBV18
CASSFDGTGGPSF,TGCGCCAGCAGCTTCGATGGGACAGGGGGCCCCTCCTTC,TRBD1,TRBJ1-2,.,TRBV5-1
CASSLRARGLSQETQYF,TGTGCCAGCAGCTTAAGGGCCCGTGGACTATCGCAAGAGACCCAGTACTTC,.,TRBJ2-5,.,TRBV13
CASSPLTGTPEAFF,TGCGCCAGCAGCCCCCTGACAGGGACCCCTGAAGCTTTCTTT,TRBD1,TRBJ1-1,.,TRBV5-1
CSVTEYEQYF,TGCAGCGTAACAGAGTACGAGCAGTACTTC,.,TRBJ2-7,.,TRBV29-1
CASSLGGAKNIQYF,TGTGCCAGCAGCTTGGGGGGAGCCAAAAACATTCAGTACTTC,.,TRBJ2-4,.,TRBV11-2
CASSQLRAGGHETQYF,TGTGCCAGCAGCCAACTTAGGGCGGGAGGGCATGAGACCCAGTACTTC,TRBD2,TRBJ2-5,.,TRBV4-2
CASSLNPGLAEAFF,TGTGCCAGCAGCTTAAATCCAGGGCTGGCTGAAGCTTTCTTT,.,TRBJ1-1,.,TRBV7-3
CASSSRRQGASRGGELFF,TGTGCCAGCAGCTCCCGGAGACAGGGGGCCTCGCGGGGCGGGGAGCTGTTTTTT,TRBD1,TRBJ2-2,once,TRBV11-3
CASRAEPQSNIQYF,TGTGCCAGCAGGGCGGAACCTCAGTCGAACATTCAGTACTTC,.,TRBJ2-4,once,TRBV2
CASTQSTEAFF,TGTGCCAGTACGCAATCCACTGAAGCTTTCTTT,.,TRBJ1-1,.,TRBV19
CASSLPGSYEQYF,TGTGCCAGCAGCTTGCCGGGCTCCTACGAGCAGTACTTC,.,TRBJ2-7,.,TRBV7-9
CASTNRPQETQYF,TGTGCCAGCACCAACCGACCCCAAGAGACCCAGTACTTC,.,TRBJ2-5,.,TRBV27
CASSYTGPHGGETQYF,TGTGCCAGCAGCTACACCGGGCCCCACGGCGGAGAGACCCAGTACTTC,.,TRBJ2-5,.,TRBV7-6
CASSPTLNEAFF,TGTGCCAGCAGCCCGACTCTAAATGAAGCTTTCTTT,.,TRBJ1-1,.,TRBV6-6
CASGRADGTDTQYF,TGTGCTAGTGGCCGAGCGGACGGAACAGATACGCAGTATTTT,.,TRBJ2-3,.,TRBV12-5
CANRTPINEQYF,TGTGCCAACCGGACGCCGATAAACGAGCAGTACTTC,.,TRBJ2-7,.,TRBV27